This T cell receptor (beta chain) stems from a study of regulatory T cells in long-lasting Graves disease. Study outcomes and limitations: Having only a small sample size may have limited accuracy. It was peripheral blood alone, not thyroid tissue, that was studied. There were preferences for TRBV28, TRBJ1-2 and TRBJ2-5 in persistent disease.

This clonotype was found many times. Antigen: not known. Combining iRepertoire HTBI primers with Arm-PCR of CDR3 regions, the authors built TCR beta libraries. MiXCR, applied by TCRdb to the multiplex PCR reads, yields one record per CDR3 protein. The repertoire holds under 700,000 distinct CDR3 sequences, with 15% to 20% as singletons. V gave up 5 bases and J gave up 6 bases; unmatched junction bases: 7. The CDR3 is made up of 14 amino acids. Time point meaning: newly diagnosed GD, antithyroid drugs for less than 3 months. PBMC RNA served as the TCR library source. This sample was also put to use in a study of T cells in Graves' hyperthyroidism and ophthalmopathy. As that study records: Recently diagnosed hyperthyroidism of less than 2 months' duration affected patients aged 18 to 65.

This TCR was recovered from a woman aged 35-65 years with Graves disease. The chain links TRBV12-3 or TRBV12-4 to TRBJ2-3, with TRBD1 identical over 8 bases. Sequencing used peripheral blood mononuclear cells (PBMCs), obtained at new diagnosis, from a patient treated with antithyroid drugs. CDR3 sequence: CASSTWTGYDTQYF. The CDR3 DNA reads as TGTGCCAGCAGTACCTGGACAGGGTATGATACGCAGTATTTT.